The rows below give T cell receptor beta chains drawn from one sample of a study of metastatic and nonmetastatic thyroid tumors. TCRdb re-processed the PCR reads through MiXCR. The sample contains some 9,000 clones, approximately 34% of which appear only once. The sequencing input was tumor tissue. Receptors were obtained from a female donor with papillary thyroid cancer or a benign thyroid nodule (not recorded which). Some clones in this sample may be carry-over from other donors' samples. Each CDR3 is given with its conserved first and last residue. Each record gives: V gene, clone size, J gene, D gene, CDR3 length, CDR3 protein, CDR3 DNA. The D gene is left open where the match is weak. The size of a clone is reported for some rows only, either as once, few or many, or as a class for expanded clones.

TRBV7-9	many	TRBJ1-2	.	14	CASSQSGPAHGYTF	TGTGCCAGCAGCCAGTCGGGACCCGCGCATGGCTACACCTTC
TRBV6-1	few	TRBJ2-2	.	14	CASRHELVSGELFF	TGTGCCAGCAGGCACGAACTAGTTTCCGGGGAGCTGTTTTTT
TRBV28	.	TRBJ1-2	.	17	CASSKLLEINRHYGYTF	TGTGCCAGCAGTAAGCTTCTGGAGATCAACCGGCACTATGGCTACACCTTC
TRBV27	.	TRBJ1-6	.	14	CASSKQGHNSPLHF	TGTGCCAGCAGTAAGCAGGGGCATAATTCACCCCTCCACTTT
TRBV7-9	medium-sized	TRBJ2-7	.	14	CASSSDAAYYEQYF	TGTGCCAGCAGCTCGGACGCCGCGTACTACGAGCAGTACTTC
TRBV4-3	.	TRBJ2-3	.	14	CASSQGVFSDTQYF	TGCGCCAGCAGCCAAGGGGTGTTCTCGGATACGCAGTATTTT
TRBV19	few	TRBJ1-1	.	13	CASTGSMNTEAFF	TGTGCCAGTACGGGATCCATGAACACTGAAGCTTTCTTT
TRBV6-1	few	TRBJ2-6	.	15	CASMTDPSGANVLTF	TGTGCCAGCATGACAGACCCCTCCGGGGCCAACGTCCTGACTTTC
TRBV2	few	TRBJ2-7	TRBD2	15	CASLGAGGPKDEQYF	TGTGCCAGCCTTGGCGCGGGAGGGCCCAAGGACGAGCAGTACTTC
TRBV20-1	.	TRBJ1-2	.	13	CSASPGGDYGYTF	TGCAGTGCTAGTCCCGGGGGCGACTATGGCTACACCTTC
TRBV6-5	medium-sized	TRBJ1-2	TRBD1	14	CASSYGQGSGGYTF	TGTGCCAGCAGTTACGGACAGGGGTCCGGTGGCTACACCTTC
TRBV27	medium-sized	TRBJ1-5	TRBD1	17	CASRLRGQSISNQPQHF	TGTGCCAGCAGACTGAGGGGACAGTCTATTAGCAATCAGCCCCAGCATTTT
TRBV30	once	TRBJ2-7	TRBD2	15	CAWRLPGLGIYEQYF	TGTGCCTGGAGGCTACCGGGACTAGGGATCTACGAGCAGTACTTC
TRBV9	.	TRBJ2-3	.	17	CASSSLDLSVVADTQYF	TGTGCCAGCAGCTCCCTGGATTTATCGGTGGTGGCAGATACGCAGTATTTT
TRBV28	once	TRBJ1-1	.	13	CASSLTRISEAFF	TGTGCCAGCAGTCTCACCCGGATAAGTGAAGCTTTCTTT
TRBV14	.	TRBJ2-1	TRBD2	16	CASSPPVAGGADEQFF	TGTGCCAGCAGCCCACCGGTGGCGGGAGGTGCCGATGAGCAGTTCTTC
TRBV4-1	medium-sized	TRBJ2-7	.	15	CASSQGGGGVYEQYF	TGCGCCAGCAGCCAAGGAGGGGGGGGAGTATACGAGCAGTACTTC
TRBV3-1	.	TRBJ1-5	.	14	CASSQTGAGQPQHF	TGTGCCAGCAGCCAAACGGGAGCGGGTCAGCCCCAGCATTTT
TRBV11-2	once	TRBJ2-7	.	17	CASSSVVEGTNSYEQYF	TGTGCCAGCAGCTCCGTAGTTGAGGGGACAAACTCCTACGAGCAGTACTTC
TRBV6-1	medium-sized	TRBJ1-5	.	16	CASSEYILTGSQPQHF	TGTGCCAGCAGTGAGTACATTCTTACAGGGAGTCAGCCCCAGCATTTT
TRBV19	few	TRBJ2-3	TRBD1	14	CASGPGQGAGTQYF	TGTGCCAGTGGGCCGGGACAGGGGGCGGGGACGCAGTATTTT
TRBV29-1	medium-sized	TRBJ2-2	.	15	CSVVLVSGGTGELFF	TGCAGCGTTGTACTTGTTAGTGGGGGGACCGGGGAGCTGTTTTTT
TRBV7-8	few	TRBJ1-1	.	12	CASSLAPERAFF	TGTGCCAGCAGCTTAGCGCCAGAGCGAGCTTTCTTT
TRBV28	few	TRBJ1-2	.	11	CASSLKGGYTF	TGTGCCAGCAGTTTAAAGGGTGGCTACACCTTC
TRBV20-1	.	TRBJ2-7	TRBD2	14	CSASLQREDYEQYF	TGCAGTGCTAGTTTGCAGCGGGAGGACTACGAGCAGTACTTC
TRBV19	few	TRBJ2-7	TRBD1	18	CASSAGGDRMPRGYEQYF	TGTGCCAGTAGCGCGGGTGGGGACAGGATGCCTCGGGGGTACGAGCAGTACTTC
TRBV5-1	.	TRBJ1-2	.	14	CASSLYRRRLLYTF	TGCGCCAGCAGCTTGTACAGGCGAAGGTTGCTGTACACCTTC
TRBV28	.	TRBJ2-7	.	12	CASRVGGYEQYF	TGTGCCAGCAGGGTAGGGGGCTACGAGCAGTACTTC
TRBV19	.	TRBJ1-1	TRBD1	11	CAMRQGTEAFF	TGTGCCATGAGACAGGGGACTGAAGCTTTCTTT
TRBV28	few	TRBJ1-1	TRBD1	16	CASSLEGQGWDTEAFF	TGTGCCAGCAGTTTAGAGGGACAGGGGTGGGACACTGAAGCTTTCTTT
TRBV28	medium-sized	TRBJ2-3	.	15	CASSRPGTGAYTQYF	TGTGCCAGCAGTCGACCAGGGACGGGGGCCTATACGCAGTATTTT
TRBV28	.	TRBJ2-7	.	15	CASSLGQGPDDEQYF	TGTGCCAGCAGTTTAGGTCAGGGTCCGGATGACGAGCAGTACTTC
TRBV19	medium-sized	TRBJ2-1	.	13	CASSIDTYNEQFF	TGTGCCAGTAGTATAGACACCTACAATGAGCAGTTCTTC
TRBV20-1	many	TRBJ2-1	TRBD2	18	CSADGTSGGAVLNNEQFF	TGCAGTGCGGATGGGACTAGCGGGGGGGCTGTCCTTAACAATGAGCAGTTCTTC
TRBV4-1	.	TRBJ2-3	TRBD2	16	CASSKGLAGGTDTQYF	TGCGCCAGCAGCAAGGGACTAGCGGGAGGCACAGATACGCAGTATTTT
TRBV11-2	.	TRBJ2-7	.	15	CASSYRTGGSGEQYF	TGTGCCAGCAGCTATAGAACGGGCGGATCAGGCGAGCAGTACTTC
TRBV2	.	TRBJ2-6	TRBD2	19	CTSSRTSWGAGPGANVLTF	TGTACCAGCAGCCGGACTAGCTGGGGGGCGGGGCCTGGGGCCAACGTCCTGACTTTC
TRBV20-1	.	TRBJ2-7	TRBD2	17	CSARGLAKRRSGWEQYF	TGCAGTGCCCGGGGACTAGCTAAGAGGAGGAGTGGTTGGGAGCAGTACTTC
TRBV6-6	medium-sized	TRBJ1-5	TRBD1	14	CASSYGQENQPQHF	TGTGCCAGCAGTTACGGACAGGAGAATCAGCCCCAGCATTTT
TRBV19	.	TRBJ1-2	.	17	CASSPPDRAERLACYTF	TGTGCCAGTAGTCCCCCGGACAGAGCAGAGAGGCTGGCCTGCTACACCTTC
TRBV9	.	TRBJ2-7	.	12	CASSVGPNEQYF	TGTGCCAGCAGCGTAGGTCCGAACGAGCAGTACTTC
TRBV20-1	medium-sized	TRBJ2-1	TRBD2	15	CSASLRGGPYNEQFF	TGCAGTGCTAGCCTCCGGGGGGGCCCCTACAATGAGCAGTTCTTC
TRBV2	.	TRBJ2-3	TRBD1	14	CASPPGTGTDTQYF	TGTGCCAGCCCCCCCGGGACAGGCACAGATACGCAGTATTTT
TRBV19	few	TRBJ1-5	.	12	CASRDSNQPQHF	TGTGCCAGTAGGGACAGCAATCAGCCCCAGCATTTT
TRBV20-1	.	TRBJ1-2	.	12	CSARVGGYGYTF	TGCAGTGCTAGGGTGGGAGGCTATGGCTACACCTTC